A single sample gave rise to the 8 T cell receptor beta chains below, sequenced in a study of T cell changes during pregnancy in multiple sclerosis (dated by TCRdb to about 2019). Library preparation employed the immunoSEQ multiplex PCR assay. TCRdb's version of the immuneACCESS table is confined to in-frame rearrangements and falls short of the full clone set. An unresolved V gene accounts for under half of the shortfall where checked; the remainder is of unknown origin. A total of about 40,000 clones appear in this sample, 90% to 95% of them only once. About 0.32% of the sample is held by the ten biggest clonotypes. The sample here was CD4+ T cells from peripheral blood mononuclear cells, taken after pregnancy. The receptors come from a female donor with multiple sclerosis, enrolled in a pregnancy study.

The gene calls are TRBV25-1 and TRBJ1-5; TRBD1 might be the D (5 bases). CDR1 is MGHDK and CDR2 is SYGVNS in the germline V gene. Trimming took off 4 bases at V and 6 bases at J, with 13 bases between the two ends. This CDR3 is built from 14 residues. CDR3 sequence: CASSAQGKGQPQHF. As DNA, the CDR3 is TGTGCCAGCAGTGCTCAGGGTAAGGGTCAGCCCCAGCATTTT.

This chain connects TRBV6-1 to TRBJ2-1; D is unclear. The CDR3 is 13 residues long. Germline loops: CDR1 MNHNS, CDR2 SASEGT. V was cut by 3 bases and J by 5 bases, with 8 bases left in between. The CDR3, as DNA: TGTGCCAGCAGTGACCAGATTCACAATGAGCAGTTCTTC. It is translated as CASSDQIHNEQFF.

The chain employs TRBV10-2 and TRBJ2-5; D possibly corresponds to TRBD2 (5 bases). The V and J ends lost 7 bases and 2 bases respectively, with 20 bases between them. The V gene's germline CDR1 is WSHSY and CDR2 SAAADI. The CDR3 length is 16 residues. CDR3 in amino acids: CASTRQTPPGQETQYF. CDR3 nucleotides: TGCGCCAGCACCCGTCAAACCCCCCCGGGGCAAGAGACCCAGTACTTC.

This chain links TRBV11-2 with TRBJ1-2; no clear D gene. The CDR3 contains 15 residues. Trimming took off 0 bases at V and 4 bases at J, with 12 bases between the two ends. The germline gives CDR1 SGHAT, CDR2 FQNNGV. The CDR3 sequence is CASSLDPASFYGYTF. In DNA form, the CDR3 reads TGTGCCAGCAGCTTAGATCCCGCAAGCTTCTATGGCTACACCTTC.

The CDR3 spells CASRYKDRDYTGELFF. For the CDR3, the DNA is TGTGCCAGTAGGTATAAGGACAGGGACTACACCGGGGAGCTGTTTTTT. The V and J genes are TRBV19 and TRBJ2-2; 8 bases match TRBD1. After removal of 6 bases from V and 3 bases from J, the junction contained 9 bases not matched to a gene. The length of the CDR3 is 16 residues. The germline CDR1 and CDR2 sequences are LNHDA and SQIVND (reference sequence).

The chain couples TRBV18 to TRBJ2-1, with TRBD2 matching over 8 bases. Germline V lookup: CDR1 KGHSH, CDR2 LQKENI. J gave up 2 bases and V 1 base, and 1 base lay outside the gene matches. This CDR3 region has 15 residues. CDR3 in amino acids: CASSPLSGTYNEQFF. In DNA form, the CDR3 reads TGTGCCAGCTCACCACTTAGCGGGACCTACAATGAGCAGTTCTTC.

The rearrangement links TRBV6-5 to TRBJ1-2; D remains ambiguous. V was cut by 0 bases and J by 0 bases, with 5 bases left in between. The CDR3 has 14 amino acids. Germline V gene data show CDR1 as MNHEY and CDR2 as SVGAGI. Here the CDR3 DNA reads TGTGCCAGCAGTTACTCTGCAGCTAACTATGGCTACACCTTC. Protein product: CASSYSAANYGYTF.

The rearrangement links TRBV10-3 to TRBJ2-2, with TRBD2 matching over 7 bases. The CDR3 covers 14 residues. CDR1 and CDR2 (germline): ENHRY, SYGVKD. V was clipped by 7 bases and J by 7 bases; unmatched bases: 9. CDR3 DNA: TGTGCCATCACTCGACTAGTAGCGGGCGGGGAGCTGTTTTTT. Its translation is CAITRLVAGGELFF.